The 8 T cell receptor beta chains below all came from one sample that was sequenced in a study of blood T cell repertoires in COVID-19. TCRdb's copy holds only in-frame clones and misses some; the assay was immunoSEQ multiplex PCR. The table lists fewer than 200,000 clones, roughly 84% of them singletons. The source material was peripheral blood. The receptor source for this set is a human donor in a cohort sampled during active COVID-19.

About this clone itself: Different DNA sequences within this sample yield the same CDR3. J is TRBJ1-5 and V is TRBV28; D might be TRBD1 (5 bases). Germline CDR1 and CDR2: MDHEN and SYDVKM. V lost 0 bases to trimming and J lost 2 bases, with 5 bases between them. This CDR3 spans 14 amino acids. The DNA of the CDR3 is TGTGCCAGCAGTTTATGGACAGGCAATCAGCCCCAGCATTTT. The encoded protein is CASSLWTGNQPQHF.

This clone was counted a few times. The chain employs TRBV7-9 and TRBJ1-1, with TRBD1 identical over 7 bases. The CDR3 has 13 amino acids. CDR1 is SEHNR and CDR2 is FQNEAQ in the germline V gene (reference sequence). CDR3 region: CASRGQPNTEAFF. CDR3 bases: TGTGCTTCCCGGGGACAGCCAAACACTGAAGCTTTCTTT.

This clone was observed once. The J gene is TRBJ2-7, the V gene TRBV7-2; a weak D match, TRBD2 (6 bases). The CDR3 runs 13 residues. The V end lost 3 bases, the J end lost 4 bases, and 10 bases lay between the germline ends. CDR1 SGHTA and CDR2 FQGNSA come from the germline V gene. The CDR3 here is CASSFYGGYEQYF. The CDR3 region has the DNA TGTGCCAGCAGCTTTTATGGGGGGTACGAGCAGTACTTC. Full variable domain (remainder filled in from reference TRBV7-2 and TRBJ2-7): GAGVSQSPSNKVTEKGKDVELRCDPISGHTALYWYRQSLGQGLEFLIYFQGNSAPDKSGLPSDRFSAERTGGSVSTLTIQRTQQEDSAVYLCASSFYGGYEQYFGPGTRLTVT.

The V and J genes are TRBV7-2 and TRBJ1-2; D is undetermined. The length of the CDR3 is 13 residues. The germline V and J ends were trimmed by 1 base and 8 bases, with 11 bases remaining between them. Germline assignment: CDR1 SGHTA and CDR2 FQGNSA. The CDR3 nucleotides read TGTGCCAGCAGCTTAGGGCGGGGTATAGGCTACACCTTC. As protein: CASSLGRGIGYTF. The complete variable domain, with remaining parts taken from reference TRBV7-2 and TRBJ1-2, reads GAGVSQSPSNKVTEKGKDVELRCDPISGHTALYWYRQSLGQGLEFLIYFQGNSAPDKSGLPSDRFSAERTGGSVSTLTIQRTQQEDSAVYLCASSLGRGIGYTFGSGTRLTVV.

A few counts support this clone. The chain combines TRBV4-1 with TRBJ1-5, with D perhaps matching TRBD1 (5 bases). The V end was cut by 0 bases, the J end by 5 bases, with 14 bases between. The germline gives CDR1 MGHRA, CDR2 YSYEKL. CDR3 size: 16 residues. CDR3 in amino acids: CASSQDTRVDYQPQHF. The CDR3 DNA follows: TGCGCCAGCAGCCAAGATACCAGGGTCGATTATCAGCCCCAGCATTTT.

V usage is TRBV7-6 and J usage is TRBJ2-1; 9 nucleotides line up with TRBD1. With 5 bases clipped from V and 4 bases from J, the junction kept 6 bases outside the gene matches. Germline lookup yields CDR1 SGHVS and CDR2 FNYEAQ. The CDR3 is 15 residues long. The CDR3 reads CASSQGTGSYNEQFF. DNA for the CDR3: TGTGCCAGCAGCCAAGGGACAGGGTCGTACAATGAGCAGTTCTTC.

The J gene is TRBJ2-7, the V gene TRBV4-2, with 7 bases aligning to TRBD1. Trimming took 0 bases from V and 1 from J; bases not matched to a gene: 6. The CDR3 is 16 residues long. Germline CDR1 reads LGHNA; CDR2 reads YNFKEQ. This CDR3 is CASSQETGKGSYEQYF. The CDR3 region has the DNA TGTGCCAGCAGCCAAGAGACAGGGAAAGGTTCCTACGAGCAGTACTTC.

The rearrangement joins TRBV2 to TRBJ1-6; 11 positions match TRBD1. This CDR3 contains 16 residues. CDR1 and CDR2 (germline): SNHLY, FYNNEI. With 2 bases clipped from V and 10 bases from J, the junction kept 7 bases outside the gene matches. The chain's CDR3 is CASSETRDRGRSPLHF. CDR3 coding DNA: TGTGCCAGCAGTGAAACCCGGGACAGGGGGAGGTCACCCCTCCACTTT.